Listed below are T cell receptor beta chains from one sample, sequenced in a study of T-cell reconstitution after alpha-beta-depleted transplantation in children. TCRdb called the PCR reads again in MiXCR, with one record for every CDR3 protein. This sample has 600,000 or so distinct CDR3 sequences; 20% to 25% occur once, and the top ten carry roughly 13%. The source material was PBMCs, mostly from graft donor cells, sampled 360 days after TCRalphabeta/CD19-depleted stem cell transplant. The receptors were gathered from a boy under two years old who had a stem cell transplant for acute myeloid leukemia, so the T cells may come from the graft donor. The CDR3 runs from the conserved cysteine through the conserved F or W. The D gene is left open where the match is weak.

J gene: TRBJ2-1; V gene: TRBV3-1; D gene: TRBD2; CDR3 protein: CASSPGLAGGVNEQFF
J gene: TRBJ1-1; V gene: TRBV12-5; D gene: -; CDR3 protein: CASGLERELGNTEAFF
J gene: TRBJ2-3; V gene: TRBV5-1; D gene: -; CDR3 protein: CASSLHPRDGADTQYF
J gene: TRBJ1-1; V gene: TRBV4-2; D gene: -; CDR3 protein: CASSQEAGSNTEAFF
J gene: TRBJ2-3; V gene: TRBV28; D gene: TRBD2; CDR3 protein: CASSLAGGPPQYF
J gene: TRBJ2-1; V gene: TRBV6-1; D gene: TRBD2; CDR3 protein: CASSRAGTSGDNEQFF
J gene: TRBJ2-5; V gene: TRBV2; D gene: -; CDR3 protein: CASSDPEQETQYF
J gene: TRBJ2-7; V gene: TRBV12-3/TRBV12-4; D gene: -; CDR3 protein: CASSLAMGYEQYF
J gene: TRBJ2-5; V gene: TRBV7-6; D gene: -; CDR3 protein: CASSLFSPIIPFEETQYF
J gene: TRBJ2-1; V gene: TRBV5-1; D gene: -; CDR3 protein: CASSPSTGLYNEQFF
J gene: TRBJ1-2; V gene: TRBV5-1; D gene: TRBD1; CDR3 protein: CASSSTGIGTGNYGYTF
J gene: TRBJ1-1; V gene: TRBV4-3; D gene: -; CDR3 protein: CASQKGLSTEAFF
J gene: TRBJ1-4; V gene: TRBV28; D gene: TRBD1; CDR3 protein: CASSPPKGAGEKLFF
J gene: TRBJ2-1; V gene: TRBV6-5; D gene: -; CDR3 protein: CASSYLGGKQFF
J gene: TRBJ1-1; V gene: TRBV19; D gene: TRBD1; CDR3 protein: CASSTTAGGGTEAFF
J gene: TRBJ2-6; V gene: TRBV11-2; D gene: -; CDR3 protein: CASSLRMTAISGANVLTF
J gene: TRBJ2-3; V gene: TRBV29-1; D gene: -; CDR3 protein: CSVTIPSTDTQYF
J gene: TRBJ2-7; V gene: TRBV6-1; D gene: TRBD2; CDR3 protein: CASSLAGVRSYEQYF
J gene: TRBJ2-6; V gene: TRBV7-7; D gene: -; CDR3 protein: CASSPGVPFSGANVLTF
J gene: TRBJ1-1; V gene: TRBV20-1; D gene: -; CDR3 protein: CSASHRSEAFF
J gene: TRBJ1-6; V gene: TRBV20-1; D gene: -; CDR3 protein: CSAQGRSNSPLHF
J gene: TRBJ2-7; V gene: TRBV6-5; D gene: -; CDR3 protein: CASSYYPSGGRTYYEQYF
J gene: TRBJ1-1; V gene: TRBV5-5; D gene: TRBD1; CDR3 protein: CASSPDPGQGYEAFF
J gene: TRBJ2-3; V gene: TRBV7-6; D gene: -; CDR3 protein: CASSLVWQGRNSTDTQYF
J gene: TRBJ2-1; V gene: TRBV27; D gene: -; CDR3 protein: CASKTGTSYNEQFF
J gene: TRBJ2-1; V gene: TRBV5-4; D gene: -; CDR3 protein: CASGMSGNNNEQFF
J gene: TRBJ2-3; V gene: TRBV29-1; D gene: -; CDR3 protein: CSVVGYVADTQYF
J gene: TRBJ2-3; V gene: TRBV4-3; D gene: TRBD2; CDR3 protein: CASSQDENRGGGTDTQYF
J gene: TRBJ2-5; V gene: TRBV7-8; D gene: TRBD2; CDR3 protein: CASRHSGGAGETQYF
J gene: TRBJ1-1; V gene: TRBV20-1; D gene: TRBD1; CDR3 protein: CSARDIAGGMNTEAFF
J gene: TRBJ2-5; V gene: TRBV5-1; D gene: TRBD1; CDR3 protein: CASSSGQGIQETQYF
J gene: TRBJ2-5; V gene: TRBV20-1; D gene: TRBD1; CDR3 protein: CSARGPDRGPETQYF
J gene: TRBJ2-2; V gene: TRBV10-3; D gene: -; CDR3 protein: CAISETGELFF
J gene: TRBJ2-1; V gene: TRBV27; D gene: TRBD2; CDR3 protein: CASRPSGDNEQFF
J gene: TRBJ1-4; V gene: TRBV3-1; D gene: -; CDR3 protein: CASSQDRGSRNEKLFF
J gene: TRBJ1-2; V gene: TRBV12-3/TRBV12-4; D gene: TRBD1; CDR3 protein: CASSPAGQNYGYTF
J gene: TRBJ2-1; V gene: TRBV20-1; D gene: TRBD2; CDR3 protein: CSAREGGTSGGYEQFF
J gene: TRBJ2-1; V gene: TRBV12-3/TRBV12-4; D gene: TRBD2; CDR3 protein: CASSLSDTGGKLDDEQFF
J gene: TRBJ2-2; V gene: TRBV5-1; D gene: -; CDR3 protein: CASSLESPKEELFF
J gene: TRBJ2-7; V gene: TRBV7-6; D gene: -; CDR3 protein: CASSLRPGREVGEQYF
J gene: TRBJ1-6; V gene: TRBV27; D gene: TRBD1; CDR3 protein: CASSSTRDRINSPLHF
J gene: TRBJ1-1; V gene: TRBV7-9; D gene: -; CDR3 protein: CASSLLLYRSQQGNTEAFF
J gene: TRBJ1-6; V gene: TRBV2; D gene: -; CDR3 protein: CASSGEGTAGSYNSPLHF
J gene: TRBJ2-1; V gene: TRBV6-2/TRBV6-3; D gene: -; CDR3 protein: CASSFHEAYNEQFF
J gene: TRBJ1-1; V gene: TRBV29-1; D gene: TRBD1; CDR3 protein: CSALPGGKNTEAFF
J gene: TRBJ2-3; V gene: TRBV7-2; D gene: TRBD2; CDR3 protein: CASSFFGGGAYTDTQYF
J gene: TRBJ2-5; V gene: TRBV7-2; D gene: TRBD2; CDR3 protein: CASSASSGLGETQYF
J gene: TRBJ2-2; V gene: TRBV15; D gene: TRBD1; CDR3 protein: CATTGTSGTGELFF
J gene: TRBJ2-7; V gene: TRBV20-1; D gene: -; CDR3 protein: CSARLDETYEQYF
J gene: TRBJ1-5; V gene: TRBV6-5; D gene: -; CDR3 protein: CASSYSEQDRPQHF
J gene: TRBJ2-5; V gene: TRBV5-5; D gene: TRBD2; CDR3 protein: CASSFSPRGGGQETQYF
J gene: TRBJ1-2; V gene: TRBV20-1; D gene: -; CDR3 protein: CSARDPREAYGYTF
J gene: TRBJ2-7; V gene: TRBV6-5; D gene: TRBD2; CDR3 protein: CASSYSLAGRDEQYF